A selection of T cell receptor beta chains follows, all from one sample in a study of lymphopenia after photon versus proton radiotherapy. The assay was immunoSEQ multiplex PCR, and TCRdb's table has in-frame clones only and misses some. The top ten hold 2.2% of the sample, which has under 75,000 clones, just under 95% seen once. Specimen: peripheral blood, collected from a patient treated with photon-based radiotherapy. The receptor set was obtained from a woman between 40 and 50 years old with cholangiocarcinoma. The CDR3 runs from the conserved cysteine through the conserved F or W. D genes are given only for firm matches. Size is stated for part of the rows, as once, few or many counts, or as a class when the clone is expanded.

TRBV15	TRBJ1-1	19	NA	NA	CATSRDKGSRGRGTTEAFF	TGTGCCACCAGCAGAGATAAGGGGTCGAGGGGAAGGGGCACCACTGAAGCTTTCTTT
TRBV7-2	TRBJ1-3	15	NA	NA	CASSVDSASGNTIYF	TGTGCCAGCAGCGTTGACAGCGCGTCTGGAAACACCATATATTTT
TRBV5-1	TRBJ1-4	15	NA	NA	CASSYGTTKGVELFF	TGCGCCAGCAGCTACGGGACAACAAAGGGGGTGGAACTGTTTTTT
TRBV19	TRBJ1-6	17	NA	NA	CASNPGAEPGYNSPLHF	TGTGCCAGTAACCCCGGGGCCGAGCCAGGGTATAATTCACCCCTCCACTTT
TRBV7-9	TRBJ1-5	14	NA	few	CASSLQGNNQPQHF	TGTGCCAGCAGCTTACAAGGTAACAATCAGCCCCAGCATTTT
TRBV4-3	TRBJ2-1	17	TRBD2	once	CASSQEGLAGVFDEQFF	TGCGCCAGCAGCCAGGAAGGACTAGCGGGAGTATTCGATGAGCAGTTCTTC
TRBV5-1	TRBJ2-7	16	TRBD1	NA	CASSFMPGQGIHEQYF	TGCGCCAGCAGCTTTATGCCGGGACAGGGAATCCACGAGCAGTACTTC
TRBV7-9	TRBJ2-1	12	NA	NA	CASSFAVDEQFF	TGTGCCAGCAGCTTCGCAGTCGATGAGCAGTTCTTC
TRBV5-1	TRBJ2-7	12	NA	NA	CASSLGTYEQYF	TGCGCCAGCAGCTTAGGTACTTACGAGCAGTACTTC
TRBV6-6	TRBJ2-3	16	NA	NA	CASSSLGGATGDTQYF	TGTGCCAGCAGTTCCTTGGGGGGAGCGACGGGGGATACGCAGTATTTT
TRBV6-1	TRBJ2-7	15	TRBD2	NA	CASSQAGGTPYEQYF	TGTGCCAGCAGCCAAGCGGGGGGCACACCCTACGAGCAGTACTTC
TRBV13	TRBJ1-5	12	NA	few	CASSLRGEPQHF	TGTGCCAGCAGCTTACGGGGAGAGCCCCAGCATTTT
TRBV9	TRBJ2-7	17	NA	once	CASSVVALPPGLDEQYF	TGTGCCAGCAGCGTAGTAGCCCTCCCCCCAGGTTTGGACGAGCAGTACTTC
TRBV10-1	TRBJ2-1	17	TRBD2	NA	CASSEDTSGITYNEQFF	TGCGCCAGCAGTGAGGACACTAGCGGGATCACCTACAATGAGCAGTTCTTC
TRBV30	TRBJ2-7	12	NA	few	CAWSVSPYEQYF	TGTGCCTGGAGTGTAAGCCCCTACGAGCAGTACTTC
TRBV18	TRBJ1-6	18	TRBD1	NA	CASSPRQGAQGNNSPLHF	TGTGCCAGCTCACCACGCCAGGGGGCGCAGGGAAATAATTCACCCCTCCACTTT
TRBV7-6	TRBJ2-2	15	TRBD1	NA	CASRGRTGVTGELFF	TGTGCCAGCAGAGGCAGGACAGGGGTGACCGGGGAGCTGTTTTTT
TRBV6-1	TRBJ1-1	15	NA	NA	CASWGVGNLNTEAFF	TGTGCCAGCTGGGGGGTCGGAAATCTGAACACTGAAGCTTTCTTT
TRBV9	TRBJ2-1	16	TRBD2	NA	CASSIDGTSGGNEQFF	TGTGCCAGCAGCATCGACGGGACTAGCGGTGGGAATGAGCAGTTCTTC
TRBV7-3	TRBJ2-7	15	NA	NA	CASSLRPLGIYEQYF	TGTGCCAGCAGCTTACGGCCCCTAGGGATCTACGAGCAGTACTTC
TRBV28	TRBJ2-7	11	NA	NA	CASSDPYEQYF	TGTGCCAGCAGTGACCCCTACGAGCAGTACTTC
TRBV5-1	TRBJ2-3	15	NA	NA	CASSLATGRADTQYF	TGCGCCAGCAGCTTGGCGACGGGAAGGGCAGATACGCAGTATTTT
TRBV7-9	TRBJ2-5	14	NA	NA	CASSNSGYQETQYF	TGTGCCAGCAGCAATAGCGGTTACCAAGAGACCCAGTACTTC
TRBV11-1	TRBJ2-3	15	NA	NA	CASSLGQDSTDTQYF	TGTGCCAGCAGCTTAGGACAGGACTCCACAGATACGCAGTATTTT
TRBV4-3	TRBJ2-1	18	TRBD2	NA	CASSQEDSGSPRHNEQFF	TGCGCCAGCAGCCAAGAAGATAGCGGGAGCCCTCGGCACAATGAGCAGTTCTTC
TRBV20-1	TRBJ2-1	11	NA	NA	CSARNRDEQFF	TGCAGTGCAAGGAACAGGGACGAGCAGTTCTTC
TRBV11-2	TRBJ2-2	15	NA	NA	CASSLVLGATGELFF	TGTGCCAGCAGCTTAGTACTAGGCGCCACCGGGGAGCTGTTTTTT
TRBV6-1	TRBJ1-5	14	NA	NA	CASSPRRWDQPQHF	TGTGCCAGCAGCCCCAGGCGGTGGGATCAGCCCCAGCATTTT
TRBV19	TRBJ1-2	16	TRBD1	once	CASRTPAGTGAYGYTF	TGTGCCAGCAGAACACCGGCCGGGACAGGAGCATATGGCTACACCTTC
TRBV5-5	TRBJ1-4	15	NA	NA	CASSLLGAPNEKLFF	TGTGCCAGCAGCTTGCTAGGGGCACCTAATGAAAAACTGTTTTTT
TRBV19	TRBJ2-3	16	NA	NA	CASRYGVQLAPDTQYF	TGTGCCAGTCGCTACGGGGTCCAACTGGCGCCCGATACGCAGTATTTT
TRBV27	TRBJ2-3	13	NA	NA	CASMGGYADTQYF	TGTGCCAGCATGGGCGGGTATGCAGATACGCAGTATTTT
TRBV29-1	TRBJ1-1	10	NA	NA	CSGRNTEAFF	TGCAGCGGCCGAAACACTGAAGCTTTCTTT
TRBV9	TRBJ2-4	18	TRBD2	NA	CASSALAGGTRPKNIQYF	TGTGCCAGCAGCGCTCTAGCGGGAGGGACTAGGCCCAAAAACATTCAGTACTTC
TRBV9	TRBJ2-3	11	NA	NA	CASSVASTQYF	TGTGCCAGCAGCGTAGCCAGTACGCAGTATTTT
TRBV11-2	TRBJ1-3	13	NA	NA	CASGVYSGNTIYF	TGTGCCAGCGGGGTTTACTCTGGAAACACCATATATTTT
TRBV29-1	TRBJ1-1	13	NA	NA	CSVEIKPNTEAFF	TGCAGCGTTGAGATTAAGCCGAACACTGAAGCTTTCTTT
TRBV15	TRBJ1-3	12	NA	NA	CATKGSGNTIYF	TGTGCCACCAAGGGGTCGGGAAACACCATATATTTT
TRBV9	TRBJ2-2	16	NA	NA	CASSEHLGGPTGELFF	TGTGCCAGCAGCGAGCACCTCGGGGGTCCAACCGGGGAGCTGTTTTTT
TRBV6-1	TRBJ2-3	13	NA	NA	CASLGGQGDTQYF	TGTGCCAGCCTCGGCGGGCAGGGAGATACGCAGTATTTT
TRBV14	TRBJ1-3	16	TRBD1	NA	CASSRRQGTSGNTIYF	TGTGCCAGCAGCCGCAGACAGGGGACCTCTGGAAACACCATATATTTT
TRBV5-5	TRBJ2-1	16	TRBD2	NA	CASSLVAGGNEQEQFF	TGTGCCAGCAGCCTGGTAGCGGGGGGAAATGAACAGGAGCAGTTCTTC
TRBV5-6	TRBJ1-1	12	NA	once	CASSFTGMEAFF	TGTGCCAGCAGCTTTACAGGAATGGAAGCTTTCTTT
TRBV29-1	TRBJ2-5	11	NA	NA	CSVGEVETQYF	TGCAGCGTTGGGGAGGTGGAGACCCAGTACTTC
TRBV30	TRBJ2-1	14	TRBD2	NA	CAWSGGRGNNEQFF	TGTGCCTGGAGTGGAGGGAGGGGAAATAATGAGCAGTTCTTC
TRBV6-1	TRBJ1-4	11	NA	NA	CSVTGGEKLFF	TGCTCTGTAACGGGGGGAGAAAAACTGTTTTTT
TRBV27	TRBJ2-3	15	NA	NA	CASSAQGRDTDTQYF	TGTGCCAGCAGTGCCCAGGGTAGAGACACAGATACGCAGTATTTT
TRBV4-2	TRBJ2-7	16	TRBD1	NA	CASSQGGTGAPYEQYF	TGTGCCAGCAGCCAAGGTGGGACAGGGGCCCCCTACGAGCAGTACTTC
TRBV19	TRBJ2-5	17	NA	NA	CASSPSSGTQKKETQYF	TGTGCCAGTAGTCCCTCGTCCGGGACACAGAAAAAAGAGACCCAGTACTTC
TRBV2	TRBJ1-6	15	TRBD1	NA	CASSPRDRGNSPLHF	TGTGCCAGCAGCCCCCGGGACAGGGGTAATTCACCCCTCCACTTT
TRBV27	TRBJ1-5	16	NA	NA	CASSLDGTARNQPQHF	TGTGCCAGCAGTTTGGATGGGACCGCCCGCAATCAGCCCCAGCATTTT
TRBV5-1	TRBJ2-1	15	TRBD2	NA	CASSSLAGGPGEQFF	TGCGCCAGCAGCTCCCTAGCGGGAGGGCCGGGTGAGCAGTTCTTC
TRBV7-6	TRBJ2-1	16	TRBD2	NA	CASSLGAGTRANEQFF	TGTGCCAGCAGCTTAGGAGCGGGGACCCGGGCGAATGAGCAGTTCTTC
TRBV7-2	TRBJ1-1	15	NA	NA	CASSPRAGPGTEAFF	TGTGCCAGCAGCCCGAGGGCGGGGCCAGGCACTGAAGCTTTCTTT
TRBV15	TRBJ2-1	15	TRBD2	NA	CATSTRTSGPNEQFF	TGTGCCACCAGCACAAGGACTAGCGGGCCAAATGAGCAGTTCTTC
TRBV9	TRBJ2-7	13	NA	NA	CASSVTDNYEQYF	TGTGCCAGCAGCGTGACTGACAACTACGAGCAGTACTTC
TRBV4-1	TRBJ1-1	14	NA	NA	CASSQELFGAGVIF	NA
TRBV5-4	TRBJ1-1	15	TRBD1	NA	CASSLAPGGRTEAFF	TGTGCCAGCAGCCTCGCTCCAGGGGGGAGGACTGAAGCTTTCTTT